The clone carrying this T cell receptor (beta chain) was counted a few times. Its antigen remains unknown. From germline, CDR1 is LNHDA and CDR2 SQIVND (reference sequence). Trimming at V came to 4 bases and at J to 6 bases, leaving 8 bases not matched to a gene. The CDR3 is 15 amino acids. Researchers used the Oncomine TCR Beta short-read assay to sequence DNA from cultured CD4+ T cells. TCRdb recomputed calls from the PCR reads with MiXCR, one row per CDR3 protein. The sample yields about 11,000 distinct CDR3 sequences, about 53% seen once. The record originates from a study of vaccination and CD4 T cells after COVID-19. Study-wide results and limits: Of the reactive clones in convalescent patients, a median roughly 90% showed up only post-vaccination.

Documented treatment: approximately nine-day PBMC culture with coronavirus spike peptide pools or control peptides (ViraFEST assay). The specimen sequenced was CD4+ T cells from blood, cultured in vitro. The rearrangement links TRBV19 to TRBJ2-2; 7 nucleotides line up with TRBD2. The source of this sequence is a human donor who had recovered from COVID-19. DNA of the CDR3: TGTGCCAGTAGTACCCATGGGGGGGTCCCCGGGGAGCTGTTTTTT. Encoded protein: CASSTHGGVPGELFF.